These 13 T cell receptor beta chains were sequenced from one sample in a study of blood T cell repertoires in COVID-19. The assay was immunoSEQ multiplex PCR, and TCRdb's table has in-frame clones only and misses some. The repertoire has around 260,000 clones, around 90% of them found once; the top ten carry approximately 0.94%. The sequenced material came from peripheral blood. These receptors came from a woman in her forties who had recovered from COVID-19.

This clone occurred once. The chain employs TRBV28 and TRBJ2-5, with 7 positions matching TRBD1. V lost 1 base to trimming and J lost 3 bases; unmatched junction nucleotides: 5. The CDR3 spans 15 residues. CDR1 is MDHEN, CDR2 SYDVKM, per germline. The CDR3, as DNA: TGTGCCAGCAGTTTATCCGGGACAGTGAAAGAGACCCAGTACTTC. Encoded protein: CASSLSGTVKETQYF.

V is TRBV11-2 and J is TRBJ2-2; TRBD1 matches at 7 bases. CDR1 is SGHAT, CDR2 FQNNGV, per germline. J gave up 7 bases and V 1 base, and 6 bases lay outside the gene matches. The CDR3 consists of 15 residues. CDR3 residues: CASSLGQGVGGELFF. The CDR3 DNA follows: TGTGCCAGCAGCTTAGGACAGGGCGTAGGCGGGGAGCTGTTTTTT.

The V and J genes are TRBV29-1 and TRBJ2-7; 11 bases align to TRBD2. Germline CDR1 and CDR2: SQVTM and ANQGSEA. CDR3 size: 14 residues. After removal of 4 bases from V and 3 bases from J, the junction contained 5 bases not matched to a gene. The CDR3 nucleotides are TGCAGCGTTGCGACAGGGACTAGCGGCTACGAGCAGTACTTC. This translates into CSVATGTSGYEQYF.

This CDR3 is CAISGDGGAPDTQYF. The CDR3 nucleotides are TGTGCCATCAGTGGCGACGGGGGGGCCCCAGATACGCAGTATTTT. V gene TRBV10-3 combines with J gene TRBJ2-3; 8 nucleotides agree with TRBD2. The CDR3 contains 15 residues. V dropped 4 bases and J dropped 4; count of bases not matched to a gene: 7. Germline CDR1 and CDR2: ENHRY and SYGVKD.

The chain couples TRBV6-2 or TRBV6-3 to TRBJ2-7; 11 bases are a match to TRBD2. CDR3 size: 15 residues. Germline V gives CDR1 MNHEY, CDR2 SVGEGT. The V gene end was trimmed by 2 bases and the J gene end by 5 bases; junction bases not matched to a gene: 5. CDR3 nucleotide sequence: TGTGCCAGCAGTTACGGGACTAGCGGATCCCACGAGCAGTACTTC. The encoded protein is CASSYGTSGSHEQYF.

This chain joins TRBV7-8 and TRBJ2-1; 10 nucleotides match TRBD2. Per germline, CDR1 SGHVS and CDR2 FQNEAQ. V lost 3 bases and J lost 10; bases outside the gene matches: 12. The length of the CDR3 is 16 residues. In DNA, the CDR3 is TGTGCCAGCAGCTTGCTTCGGCTAGCGGGAGTGGAGGAGCAGTTCTTC. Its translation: CASSLLRLAGVEEQFF.

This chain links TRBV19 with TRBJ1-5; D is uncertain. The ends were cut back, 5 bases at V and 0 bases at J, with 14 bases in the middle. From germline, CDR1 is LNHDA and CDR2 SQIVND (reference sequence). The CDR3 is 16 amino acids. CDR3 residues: CASSAGLHRSNQPQHF. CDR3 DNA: TGTGCCAGTAGTGCGGGCCTTCATCGTAGCAATCAGCCCCAGCATTTT.

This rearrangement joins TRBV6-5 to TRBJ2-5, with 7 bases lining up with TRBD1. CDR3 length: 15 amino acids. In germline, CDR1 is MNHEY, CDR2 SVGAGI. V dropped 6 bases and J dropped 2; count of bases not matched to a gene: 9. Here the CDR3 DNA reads TGTGCCAGCAGCCACAGGGGACCGACACAAGAGACCCAGTACTTC. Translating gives CASSHRGPTQETQYF.

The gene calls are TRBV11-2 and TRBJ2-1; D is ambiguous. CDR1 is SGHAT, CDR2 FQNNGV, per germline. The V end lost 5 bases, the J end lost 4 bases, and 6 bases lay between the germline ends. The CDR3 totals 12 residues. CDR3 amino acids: CASSREYNEQFF. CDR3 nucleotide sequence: TGTGCCAGCAGCCGCGAGTACAATGAGCAGTTCTTC.

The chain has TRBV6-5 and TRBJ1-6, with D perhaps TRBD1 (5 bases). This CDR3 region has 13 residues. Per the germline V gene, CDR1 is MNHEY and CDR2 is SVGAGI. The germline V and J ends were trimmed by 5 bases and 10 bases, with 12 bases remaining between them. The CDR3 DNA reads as TGTGCCAGCAGTACAGGAGAACGGTCACCCCTCCACTTT. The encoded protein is CASSTGERSPLHF.

The CDR3 DNA reads TGCGCCAGCAGCTTGGTCTCGGGGAACGAGCAGTACTTC. Protein: CASSLVSGNEQYF. The gene calls are TRBV5-1 and TRBJ2-7, with D perhaps matching TRBD2 (5 bases). Trimming stripped 0 bases from V and 5 bases from J, with 9 bases between. The CDR3 sequence is 13 residues long. Germline lookup yields CDR1 SGHRS and CDR2 YFSETQ.

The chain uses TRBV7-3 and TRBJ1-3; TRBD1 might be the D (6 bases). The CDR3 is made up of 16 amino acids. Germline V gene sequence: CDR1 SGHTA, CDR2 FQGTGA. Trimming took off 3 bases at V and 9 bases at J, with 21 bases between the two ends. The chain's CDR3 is CASSLRTGQGSVTIYF. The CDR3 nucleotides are TGTGCCAGCAGCTTGCGAACTGGGCAGGGGTCAGTCACCATATATTTT.

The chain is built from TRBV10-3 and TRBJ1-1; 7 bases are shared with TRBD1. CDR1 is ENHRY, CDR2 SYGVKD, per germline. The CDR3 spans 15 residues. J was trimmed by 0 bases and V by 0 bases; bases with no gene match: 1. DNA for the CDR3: TGTGCCATCAGTGAGTCAGGGGGCATGAACACTGAAGCTTTCTTT. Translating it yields CAISESGGMNTEAFF.